The 30 T cell receptor beta chains below come from one sample, sequenced in a study of blood T cells in healthy people across ages. The authors ran a second PCR of roughly 7 to 11 cycles using a sample-barcoded 5' primer and a J-beta primer mix. TCRdb independently ran MiXCR on the 5' RACE reads; one entry per CDR3 protein. The table includes 650,000 to 1,000,000 distinct CDR3 sequences, about 46% detected once. The sample consisted of blood. These receptors came from an elderly man in good health.

About this clonotype: A much larger clone differs from this one at a single base, so this may be a read error. V gene TRBV6-2 or TRBV6-3 combines with J gene TRBJ2-7, with 12 bases lining up with TRBD2. Germline V gene sequence: CDR1 MNHEY, CDR2 SVGEGT. With V trimmed by 4 bases and J by 2 bases, 12 bases remained unmatched. This CDR3 has 18 amino acids. The CDR3 DNA reads TGTGCCAGCAGTTCTGAACTAGCGGGAGGCCGAGGGACCTACGAGCAGTACTTC. Its translation is CASSSELAGGRGTYEQYF.

This clonotype occurred a few times. The V and J genes are TRBV20-1 and TRBJ2-5, with TRBD1 as a possible D gene (6 bases). The CDR3 totals 14 residues. The germline V and J ends were trimmed by 6 bases and 2 bases, with 16 bases remaining between them. Per the germline V gene, CDR1 is DFQATT and CDR2 is SNEGSKA (reference sequence). The CDR3 nucleotides read TGCAGTGCCGCGAGGGGGACAAAACAAGAGACCCAGTACTTC. Its protein product is CSAARGTKQETQYF.

The CDR3 is CASSTRRGNYGYTF. The CDR3 bases are TGTGCCAGCAGTACGCGACGGGGGAATTATGGCTACACCTTC. The gene calls are TRBV27 and TRBJ1-2; perhaps TRBD1 as D (5 bases). Germline V lookup: CDR1 MNHEY, CDR2 SMNVEV (reference sequence). Trimming stripped 5 bases from V and 5 bases from J, with 15 bases between. The CDR3 extends over 14 amino acids.

There are a few counts of this clonotype. V gene TRBV20-1 combines with J gene TRBJ1-1; D uncertain. The V end was cut by 0 bases, the J end by 2 bases, with 7 bases between. The CDR3 runs 13 residues. The germline V gene encodes CDR1 DFQATT and CDR2 SNEGSKA (reference sequence). CDR3 nucleotide sequence: TGCAGTGCTAGAGACCCTATAAACACTGAAGCTTTCTTT. It encodes CSARDPINTEAFF.

V and J are TRBV18 and TRBJ2-1; 10 bases line up with TRBD2. This CDR3 contains 19 residues. Germline lookup yields CDR1 KGHSH and CDR2 LQKENI. V shed 4 bases, J shed 7 bases, and the junction held 19 bases outside the gene matches. The CDR3 coding sequence is TGTGCCAGCTCACGCCGGCTAGCGGGAGTATCCGAGGCTTGGAATGAGCAGTTCTTC. Its protein is CASSRRLAGVSEAWNEQFF.

The J gene is TRBJ2-3, the V gene TRBV20-1; D not resolved. V lost 6 bases and J lost 2, with 15 bases in between. There are 14 residues in the CDR3. From germline, CDR1 is DFQATT and CDR2 SNEGSKA (reference sequence). The CDR3 region has the DNA TGCAGTGCCCAGGATGGGCAGCTCACAGATACGCAGTATTTT. Its protein is CSAQDGQLTDTQYF.

The rearrangement links TRBV4-3 to TRBJ2-1; weak D call: TRBD2 (5 bases). Germline-derived CDR1 and CDR2 are LGHNA and YSLEER. The CDR3 totals 17 residues. V shed 0 bases and J shed 0 bases, with 12 bases lying between them. The DNA of the CDR3 is TGCGCCAGCAGCCAAGAAGCGGCAGGAAGCTCCTACAATGAGCAGTTCTTC. Translation gives CASSQEAAGSSYNEQFF.

This clonotype was found a few times. In DNA form, the CDR3 reads TGCAGCGTCCTGACAGGACTAGCGAACACCGGGGAGCTGTTTTTT. Encoded protein: CSVLTGLANTGELFF. The chain links TRBV29-1 to TRBJ2-2, with a weak D call TRBD2 (7 bases). CDR3 length: 15 amino acids. Trimming cost V 6 bases and J 0 bases, with 14 bases left between them. Per the germline V gene, CDR1 is SQVTM and CDR2 is ANQGSEA.

V usage is TRBV20-1 and J usage is TRBJ1-5; 7 nucleotides agree with TRBD1. J was trimmed by 10 bases and V by 4 bases; bases with no gene match: 13. Germline lookup yields CDR1 DFQATT and CDR2 SNEGSKA (reference sequence). This CDR3 has 14 amino acids. The CDR3 is CSAIRTGIVQPQHF. The CDR3 DNA follows: TGCAGTGCTATCCGGACAGGCATCGTCCAACCCCAGCATTTT.

With regard to this clonotype: A junction boundary mismatches the germline segment, possibly from a read error. This chain connects TRBV5-1 to TRBJ1-2, with unresolved D. CDR1 and CDR2 (germline): SGHRS, YFSETQ. The CDR3 spans 13 residues. The CDR3 region has the DNA TGCGCCAGCAGCTTGGGGACGGACTATGGCCACACCTTC. Protein sequence: CASSLGTDYGHTF.

This clonotype occurred a few times. The chain couples TRBV7-2 to TRBJ2-5; D uncertain. The V end lost 3 bases, the J end lost 2 bases, and 7 bases lay between the germline ends. The V gene's germline CDR1 is SGHTA and CDR2 FQGNSA. The CDR3 consists of 13 residues. The CDR3 spells CASSFLIQETQYF. Here the CDR3 DNA reads TGTGCCAGCAGCTTCCTCATTCAAGAGACCCAGTACTTC.

This clonotype has a handful of counts. The chain has TRBV29-1 and TRBJ1-4, with 9 nucleotides matching TRBD1. From germline, CDR1 is SQVTM and CDR2 ANQGSEA. V lost 7 bases to trimming and J lost 8 bases; unmatched junction nucleotides: 8. The CDR3 contains 13 residues. DNA of the CDR3: TGCAGCGCCGCAGGGACAGGGATGGAAAAACTGTTTTTT. It translates to CSAAGTGMEKLFF.

V and J are TRBV3-1 and TRBJ2-7, with D unresolved. Trimming took 0 bases from V and 0 from J, leaving 12 bases between them. Germline CDR1 and CDR2: LGHDT and YNNKEL (reference sequence). This CDR3 region has 16 residues. The CDR3 spells CASSQDPSQASYEQYF. The DNA for the CDR3 is TGTGCCAGCAGCCAAGATCCTTCGCAGGCCTCCTACGAGCAGTACTTC.

The rearrangement uses TRBV4-1 and TRBJ2-7; TRBD1 matches 7 bases. This CDR3 has 15 residues. Germline CDR1 reads MGHRA; CDR2 reads YSYEKL. The V gene end was trimmed by 0 bases and the J gene end by 4 bases; junction bases not matched to a gene: 6. For the CDR3, the DNA is TGCGCCAGCAGCCAAGAGGGGACAGAGATATACGAGCAGTACTTC. Its protein is CASSQEGTEIYEQYF.

The J gene is TRBJ2-1, the V gene TRBV12-3 or TRBV12-4, with 10 bases identical to TRBD2. The CDR3 covers 15 residues. Germline trimming cut 4 bases from V and 9 bases from J; bases unmatched to any gene: 9. CDR3 DNA sequence: TGTGCCAGCAGTTCGGGACTAGCGAGACATAGTGAGCAGTTCTTC. It yields the protein CASSSGLARHSEQFF.

This clonotype has more than one count but fewer than ten. V usage is TRBV5-1 and J usage is TRBJ2-6; a weak D match, TRBD1 (6 bases). CDR1 is SGHRS and CDR2 is YFSETQ in the germline V gene. CDR3 length: 15 residues. V lost 0 bases and J 7 bases, leaving 11 bases between the germline ends. The CDR3 reads CASSLEGGRANVLTF. The CDR3 DNA follows: TGCGCCAGCAGCTTGGAAGGGGGTCGTGCCAACGTCCTGACTTTC. The complete variable domain, with remaining parts taken from reference TRBV5-1 and TRBJ2-6, reads KAGVTQTPRYLIKTRGQQVTLSCSPISGHRSVSWYQQTPGQGLQFLFEYFSETQRNKGNFPGRFSGRQFSNSRSEMNVSTLELGDSALYLCASSLEGGRANVLTFGAGSRLTVL.

The rearrangement joins TRBV20-1 to TRBJ2-5, with 15 bases matching TRBD2. The CDR3 spans 15 residues. V shed 6 bases, J shed 1 base, and the junction held 3 bases outside the gene matches. Germline CDR1 reads DFQATT; CDR2 reads SNEGSKA (reference sequence). CDR3 bases: TGCAGTGCGGGGACTAGCGGGAGGTTCCAAGAGACCCAGTACTTC. Residues: CSAGTSGRFQETQYF.

This clonotype was counted a few times. The chain employs TRBV12-3 or TRBV12-4 and TRBJ2-1, with TRBD1 identical over 10 bases. CDR3 length: 15 residues. The ends lost 3 bases at V and 8 bases at J; junction bases unmatched: 7. The CDR3 spells CASSFGTGDSDEQFF. The CDR3 nucleotides are TGTGCCAGCAGTTTCGGGACAGGGGACTCTGATGAGCAGTTCTTC.

This chain joins TRBV12-3 or TRBV12-4 and TRBJ2-7; TRBD1 is a possible D gene (5 bases). The J call is in doubt because the DNA end fits TRBJ2-5 better. The CDR3 is 16 residues long. CDR3 nucleotide sequence: TGTGCCAGCAGTACAACAACAAAGACAGCCCCGGAGACCCAGTACTTC. The encoded protein is CASSTTTKTAPETQYF.

This chain uses TRBV21-1 with TRBJ1-5; the table's D gene call, TRBD1, was not cross checked with the DNA. TRBV21-1 is annotated as a pseudogene. The CDR3 covers 16 residues. Written as DNA, the CDR3 is TGTACCAGCAGCACAAACAAGGAAACAGGGGAGCAGCCCCAGCATTTT. It is translated as CTSSTNKETGEQPQHF.

This clonotype was recorded a few times. This chain links TRBV15 with TRBJ2-5, with 14 bases aligning to TRBD2. The germline V gene encodes CDR1 LNHNV and CDR2 YYDKDF (reference sequence). The J segment lost 4 bases and the V segment lost 4 bases, leaving 5 bases of the junction unmatched. The CDR3 loop spans 16 amino acids. CDR3 sequence reads: CATSTGLAGVRETQYF. The CDR3 DNA reads as TGTGCCACCAGCACGGGACTAGCGGGAGTGAGAGAGACCCAGTACTTC.

The chain uses TRBV12-3 or TRBV12-4 and TRBJ1-5; no firm D call. The CDR3 is 13 residues long. V lost 3 bases, J lost 6 bases, and 9 bases lay in between. DNA of the CDR3: TGTGCCAGCAGTTTCGGGGAGGGTCAGCCCCAGCATTTT. Encoded protein: CASSFGEGQPQHF.

V and J are TRBV29-1 and TRBJ2-7, with TRBD1 matching 9 bases. Germline lookup yields CDR1 SQVTM and CDR2 ANQGSEA. Germline trimming cut 4 bases from V and 1 base from J; bases unmatched to any gene: 8. This CDR3 has 15 amino acids. The CDR3: CSVGATGQGSYEQYF. CDR3 sequence (DNA): TGCAGCGTTGGGGCGACGGGACAGGGATCCTACGAGCAGTACTTC.

The V call is TRBV5-1, the J call TRBJ2-5; D is ambiguous. The germline gives CDR1 SGHRS, CDR2 YFSETQ. This CDR3 comprises 15 residues. Trimming took 3 bases from V and 11 from J, leaving 23 bases between them. CDR3 coding DNA: TGCGCCAGCAGCTGGGATGGTGGGGATAGGGATGAGCAGTACTTC. Translating gives CASSWDGGDRDEQYF.

About this clonotype itself: A clone one base away is much larger, so this may be a read error. The chain uses TRBV7-6 and TRBJ2-1, with 13 positions matching TRBD2. The germline gives CDR1 SGHVS, CDR2 FNYEAQ. V trimming: 0 bases; J trimming: 5 bases; junction bases outside the gene matches: 4. The CDR3 sequence is 17 residues long. Here the CDR3 DNA reads TGTGCCAGCAGCTTAGCCTCGGGACTAGCGGGAAACAATGAGCAGTTCTTC. Residues: CASSLASGLAGNNEQFF.

In its sample, this clonotype was seen many times. DNA for the CDR3: TGCAGTGGGCGTTCGCTGGACTCCTACAATGAGCAGTTCTTC. Translation gives CSGRSLDSYNEQFF. This chain connects TRBV29-1 to TRBJ2-1; D call uncertain. Germline CDR1 and CDR2: SQVTM and ANQGSEA. The CDR3 length is 14 residues.

The chain employs TRBV9 and TRBJ1-4; D possibly corresponds to TRBD1 (5 bases). Germline V lookup: CDR1 SGDLS, CDR2 YYNGEE. The V end lost 3 bases, the J end lost 0 bases, and 12 bases lay between the germline ends. The CDR3 contains 16 residues. The CDR3 DNA reads as TGTGCCAGCAGCGAGTCCGACAGTGCAACTAATGAAAAACTGTTTTTT. Its translation: CASSESDSATNEKLFF.

V is TRBV15 and J is TRBJ2-7; 7 positions agree with TRBD1. The germline V gene has CDR1 LNHNV and CDR2 YYDKDF (reference sequence). The CDR3 totals 14 residues. With 5 bases clipped from V and 3 bases from J, the junction kept 7 bases outside the gene matches. Here the CDR3 reads CATSRDRRNYEQYF. The DNA for the CDR3 is TGTGCCACCAGCCGGGACAGAAGGAACTACGAGCAGTACTTC.

The chain uses TRBV7-2 and TRBJ1-2; D remains unclear. Trimming pared 3 bases from V and 5 bases from J, leaving 16 bases between. Per the germline V gene, CDR1 is SGHTA and CDR2 is FQGNSA. The CDR3 is 15 residues long. The CDR3 reads CASSFPDPAKYGYTF. The CDR3 DNA is TGTGCCAGCAGCTTCCCCGACCCGGCCAAATATGGCTACACCTTC.

This chain joins TRBV6-5 and TRBJ2-7; D may be TRBD1 (5 bases). The J call could be wrong; TRBJ2-5 is a better fit for the DNA end. Germline V CDR1 and CDR2: MNHEY, SVGAGI. The CDR3 covers 16 residues. The CDR3 is CASSYSGTQVEETQYF. In nucleotides, the CDR3 is TGTGCCAGCAGTTACTCGGGAACACAGGTTGAAGAGACCCAGTACTTC.